A single sample gave rise to the 25 T cell receptor beta chains below, sequenced in a study of shared clonotypes between healthy human individuals. The assay was immunoSEQ multiplex PCR, and TCRdb's table has in-frame clones only and misses some. Of 850,000 to 1,100,000 clones in the sample, approximately 80% are singletons; the top ten hold approximately 0.95%. Sequenced: memory CD4+ T cells from PBMCs. Sample subset: CD45RA-negative fraction. Source of these receptors: a man aged 18 to 30 in good health. Some clones in this sample may be carry-over from other donors' samples.

V gene TRBV7-9 combines with J gene TRBJ2-3; possibly TRBD2 for D (5 bases). The V gene lost 4 bases and the J gene lost 4 bases, with 12 bases spanning the gap. CDR1 SEHNR and CDR2 FQNEAQ come from the germline V gene (reference sequence). The CDR3 runs 14 residues. The CDR3 DNA reads TGTGCCAGCAGCTCGCCGGTCGGGGCAGATACGCAGTATTTT. Translating gives CASSSPVGADTQYF.

The chain combines TRBV7-2 with TRBJ2-2, with unresolved D. This CDR3 is 17 amino acids long. The V gene lost 2 bases and the J gene lost 2 bases, with 15 bases spanning the gap. Germline V gives CDR1 SGHTA, CDR2 FQGNSA. For the CDR3, the DNA is TGTGCCAGCAGCTTATCGCTGGCGGCCCTAAACACCGGGGAGCTGTTTTTT. It translates to CASSLSLAALNTGELFF.

This chain connects TRBV28 to TRBJ1-4; D is perhaps TRBD1 (6 bases). The CDR3 is made up of 14 amino acids. V lost 1 base, J lost 8 bases, and 11 bases lay in between. Looked up from germline, CDR1 is MDHEN and CDR2 is SYDVKM. The chain's CDR3 is CASSLLGAGEKLFF. CDR3 in DNA: TGTGCCAGCAGTTTATTGGGGGCAGGAGAAAAACTGTTTTTT.

This chain uses TRBV5-5 with TRBJ2-1; TRBD2 agrees at 7 bases. The germline CDR1 and CDR2 sequences are SGHKS and YYEKEE (reference sequence). Trimming cost V 4 bases and J 4 bases; bases outside gene matches: 11. This CDR3 spans 16 amino acids. CDR3 amino acids: CASSTYGASGYNEQFF. In DNA, the CDR3 is TGTGCCAGCAGCACCTATGGGGCTAGCGGTTACAATGAGCAGTTCTTC.

The V gene is TRBV7-2, the J gene TRBJ1-3, with a weak D call TRBD1 (6 bases). Trimming stripped 5 bases from V and 7 bases from J, with 21 bases between. There are 16 residues in the CDR3. The germline V gene has CDR1 SGHTA and CDR2 FQGNSA. The CDR3 is CASSLLIPGARNTIYF. Here the CDR3 DNA reads TGTGCCAGCAGCCTCCTGATTCCGGGGGCGCGGAACACCATATATTTT.

This clone was seen once. V is TRBV30 and J is TRBJ1-5, with D uncertain. Germline CDR1 is GTSNPN and CDR2 is SVGIG (reference sequence). The CDR3 runs to 15 residues. Trimming stripped 0 bases from V and 3 bases from J, with 12 bases between. CDR3 sequence: CAWSVGQRSNQPQHF. CDR3 nucleotides: TGTGCCTGGAGTGTAGGGCAGCGCTCCAATCAGCCCCAGCATTTT. Together with reference TRBV30 and TRBJ1-5, the CDR3 gives the full variable domain: SQTIHQWPATLVQPVGSPLSLECTVEGTSNPNLYWYRQAAGRGLQLLFYSVGIGQISSEVPQNLSASRPQDRQFILSSKKLLLSDSGFYLCAWSVGQRSNQPQHFGDGTRLSIL.

This rearrangement joins TRBV10-3 to TRBJ1-2; perhaps TRBD1 as D (5 bases). The germline CDR1 and CDR2 sequences are ENHRY and SYGVKD. The CDR3 runs 14 residues. Between the trimmed V and J ends, which lost 3 bases and 2 bases, there was a span of 10 bases. Here the CDR3 DNA reads TGTGCCATCAGTGATTCCCGGGGCAACTATGGCTACACCTTC. Its translation is CAISDSRGNYGYTF.

The chain is built from TRBV4-3 and TRBJ1-5; no clear D gene. V lost 0 bases, J lost 10 bases, and 10 bases lay in between. The CDR3 is 13 amino acids. Per germline, CDR1 LGHNA and CDR2 YSLEER. In nucleotides, the CDR3 is TGCGCCAGCAGCCAAGATAGGAAAGGCCCCCAGCATTTT. This translates into CASSQDRKGPQHF.

This sequence joins TRBV19 and TRBJ2-6; TRBD1 matches at 8 bases. After removal of 4 bases from V and 4 bases from J, the junction contained 18 bases not matched to a gene. CDR3 size: 20 residues. CDR1 is LNHDA, CDR2 SQIVND, per germline (reference sequence). In DNA, the CDR3 is TGTGCCAGTAGTACCGCATTCCACGGACAGGGACTTTTAGGGGCCAACGTCCTGACTTTC. Protein: CASSTAFHGQGLLGANVLTF. Complete variable domain (other parts from reference TRBV19 and TRBJ2-6): DGGITQSPKYLFRKEGQNVTLSCEQNLNHDAMYWYRQDPGQGLRLIYYSQIVNDFQKGDIAEGYSVSREKKESFPLTVTSAQKNPTAFYLCASSTAFHGQGLLGANVLTFGAGSRLTVL.

The V gene is TRBV7-3, the J gene TRBJ1-3; the D is unclear. CDR3 size: 15 residues. Trimming shortened V by 3 bases and J by 0 bases, and 9 bases separated the two germline ends. The germline V gene has CDR1 SGHTA and CDR2 FQGTGA. Here the CDR3 DNA reads TGTGCCAGCAGCTTGGGCCAAATCTCTGGAAACACCATATATTTT. This translates into CASSLGQISGNTIYF. Full variable domain (missing parts from reference TRBV7-3 and TRBJ1-3): GAGVSQTPSNKVTEKGKYVELRCDPISGHTALYWYRQSLGQGPEFLIYFQGTGAADDSGLPNDRFFAVRPEGSVSTLKIQRTERGDSAVYLCASSLGQISGNTIYFGEGSWLTVV.

The rearrangement uses TRBV18 and TRBJ2-3; 10 positions match TRBD2. V shed 3 bases, J shed 5 bases, and the junction held 11 bases outside the gene matches. Germline V gives CDR1 KGHSH, CDR2 LQKENI. The CDR3 has 17 residues. The chain's CDR3 is CASSPASGSQDGDTQYF. In DNA, the CDR3 is TGTGCCAGCTCACCGGCTAGCGGGAGTCAAGACGGAGATACGCAGTATTTT.

This clone was seen a few times. The sample has other DNA sequences that encode this CDR3 too. The chain joins TRBV6-5 to TRBJ1-2; maybe TRBD1 (6 bases). CDR1 and CDR2 (germline): MNHEY, SVGAGI. With 4 bases removed from V and 5 bases from J, the gap between germline ends came to 11 bases. This CDR3 is built from 13 residues. Here the CDR3 reads CASSFGRGYGYTF. CDR3 bases: TGTGCCAGCAGTTTCGGCAGGGGATATGGCTACACCTTC.

This rearrangement joins TRBV30 to TRBJ2-5; D assignment may be TRBD1 or TRBD2 (5 bases each). CDR3 length: 15 residues. Trimming cost V 0 bases and J 5 bases, with 16 bases left between them. Germline V gives CDR1 GTSNPN, CDR2 SVGIG (reference sequence). CDR3 residues: CAWSVGDATYETQYF. The CDR3 nucleotides are TGTGCCTGGAGTGTCGGGGACGCAACCTATGAGACCCAGTACTTC.

This rearrangement joins TRBV5-1 to TRBJ2-4; 7 bases align to TRBD1. This CDR3 spans 14 amino acids. V dropped 3 bases and J dropped 5; count of bases not matched to a gene: 5. The V gene's germline CDR1 is SGHRS and CDR2 YFSETQ. DNA of the CDR3: TGCGCCAGCAGCTGGCAGGGGGTCGAAAACATTCAGTACTTC. It yields the protein CASSWQGVENIQYF.

There are a few counts of this clone. This chain uses TRBV5-4 with TRBJ2-7; 9 bases agree with TRBD1. The germline gives CDR1 SGHNT, CDR2 YYREEE (reference sequence). The ends lost 2 bases at V and 1 base at J; junction bases unmatched: 4. This CDR3 contains 15 residues. In DNA, the CDR3 is TGTGCCAGCAGCTTTCCGGGACAGGGATCCTACGAGCAGTACTTC. It yields the protein CASSFPGQGSYEQYF.

The sample holds one count of this clone. J is TRBJ2-7 and V is TRBV2; a possible D gene is TRBD2 (6 bases). V was trimmed by 6 bases and J by 3 bases, leaving 12 bases between them. Germline assignment: CDR1 SNHLY and CDR2 FYNNEI. There are 13 residues in the CDR3. CDR3 region: CASREGFGYEQYF. In nucleotides, the CDR3 is TGTGCCAGCAGGGAGGGGTTTGGCTACGAGCAGTACTTC.

This clone was detected only a few times. The chain is built from TRBV5-6 and TRBJ1-3; D uncertain. The CDR3 has 13 residues. Deletions cut 4 bases from V and 4 bases from J, with 9 bases between. CDR1 is SGHDT, CDR2 YYEEEE, per germline. CDR3 bases: TGTGCCAGCAGCCCCCAAGGGGGAAACACCATATATTTT. Amino acid sequence: CASSPQGGNTIYF.

This clone was observed a handful of times. The rearrangement links TRBV20-1 to TRBJ2-7, with TRBD2 as a possible D gene (6 bases). The CDR3 covers 11 residues. Looked up from germline, CDR1 is DFQATT and CDR2 is SNEGSKA (reference sequence). Trimming took 7 bases from V and 6 from J, leaving 13 bases between them. CDR3: CSGGGWLEQYF. DNA for the CDR3: TGCAGTGGTGGGGGGTGGCTCGAGCAGTACTTC.

This chain uses TRBV6-1 with TRBJ1-2; D is perhaps TRBD1 (6 bases). CDR1 and CDR2 (germline): MNHNS, SASEGT. Trimming took 4 bases from V and 5 from J, leaving 8 bases between them. The CDR3 has 12 amino acids. DNA of the CDR3: TGTGCCAGCAGTGGGGACACTTATGGCTACACCTTC. Amino acid sequence: CASSGDTYGYTF.

The chain combines TRBV6-1 with TRBJ1-2, with unresolved D. CDR3 size: 16 residues. Trimming pared 2 bases from V and 2 bases from J, leaving 15 bases between. CDR1 MNHNS and CDR2 SASEGT come from the germline V gene. CDR3 DNA sequence: TGTGCCAGCAGTGAATCTTTCGGAGTGGGAAACTATGGCTACACCTTC. This encodes CASSESFGVGNYGYTF.

The CDR3 loop reads CASSVGLAGGGELFF. In nucleotides, the CDR3 is TGTGCCAGCAGCGTGGGACTAGCGGGCGGCGGGGAGCTGTTTTTT. The chain carries TRBV7-2 and TRBJ2-2; 12 bases are a match to TRBD2. With V trimmed by 5 bases and J by 7 bases, 5 bases remained unmatched. Germline V gives CDR1 SGHTA, CDR2 FQGNSA. This CDR3 is 15 amino acids long.

V and J are TRBV7-3 and TRBJ2-1; D possibly corresponds to TRBD2 (5 bases). The CDR3 contains 15 residues. Germline V gives CDR1 SGHTA, CDR2 FQGTGA. V was trimmed by 4 bases and J by 0 bases, leaving 10 bases between them. The CDR3 sequence: CASSSRLSSYNEQFF. The CDR3 DNA is TGTGCCAGCAGCTCGAGACTATCCTCCTACAATGAGCAGTTCTTC.

CDR3 nucleotide sequence: TGTGCCACAATTTGGAGCACCACCGGGGAGCTGTTTTTT. As protein: CATIWSTTGELFF. This sequence joins TRBV28 and TRBJ2-2; D unclear. The CDR3 runs to 13 residues. The V gene lost 10 bases and the J gene lost 4 bases, with 13 bases spanning the gap. The germline CDR1 and CDR2 sequences are MDHEN and SYDVKM.

The sample holds many counts of this clone. J is TRBJ1-2 and V is TRBV7-8; D is ambiguous. CDR3 length: 16 residues. The V and J ends lost 5 bases and 5 bases respectively, with 21 bases between them. CDR1 and CDR2 from the germline V gene are SGHVS and FQNEAQ. The CDR3 sequence is CASSPSRRSDPYGYTF. The CDR3 bases are TGTGCCAGCAGCCCCTCCCGACGGAGTGATCCTTATGGCTACACCTTC. The variable domain in full, completed from reference TRBV7-8 and TRBJ1-2, reads GAGVSQSPRYKVAKRGQDVALRCDPISGHVSLFWYQQALGQGPEFLTYFQNEAQLDKSGLPSDRFFAERPEGSVSTLKIQRTQQEDSAVYLCASSPSRRSDPYGYTFGSGTRLTVV.

This clone was picked up many times. The V and J genes are TRBV28 and TRBJ1-6; 7 nucleotides align to TRBD1. Germline CDR1 and CDR2: MDHEN and SYDVKM. The CDR3 is 15 residues long. V dropped 6 bases and J dropped 2; count of bases not matched to a gene: 4. The CDR3 nucleotides are TGTGCCAGCAGGGCGACAGGGACCTATAATTCACCCCTCCACTTT. Translated, it gives CASRATGTYNSPLHF.